What follows describes a single TCR beta chain. The antigen is not known. These data belong to a study of siplizumab effects on memory and regulatory T cells. Study-wide points: Alloreactive sequences tracing back to unstimulated CD4+ memory cells fell significantly with siplizumab. Mean Treg-derived proportions of mappable alloreactive CD4+ clones were roughly 69% for siplizumab and around 29% for controls. Naive T cells seemed more diverse than memory cells and seemed major alloresponse contributors.

Germline V lookup: CDR1 MGHRA, CDR2 YSYEKL. The CDR3 spans 16 residues. Trimming removed 2 bases from V and 1 base from J, with 13 bases in between. The repertoire was sequenced with immunoSEQ multiplex PCR; TCRdb's copy has only in-frame clones and lacks some. The sample comprises 98,000 or so clones, more than 85% of which are singletons, and approximately 0.62% rests with the top ten. The sequencing sample was made of Tregs sorted from blood. The chain carries TRBV4-1 and TRBJ2-3; a possible D gene is TRBD2 (7 bases). This clonotype was obtained from a human donor in good health. The DNA of the CDR3 is TGCGCCAGCAGCCAACACGCGGGGGCCGGCACAGATACGCAGTATTTT. Its translation is CASSQHAGAGTDTQYF.